The next 13 T cell receptor beta chains were all read from a single sample in a study of cytomegalovirus exposure and HLA in healthy donors. Use of 60 Vbeta and 13 Jbeta primers characterized the PCR. The table came from immunoSEQ multiplex PCR; TCRdb's copy has only in-frame clones and leaves some out. Of 100,000 to 150,000 clones in the sample, about 81% were seen once. The sequenced sample consisted of PBMCs. The receptors were gathered from a woman between 40 and 50 years old in good health and CMV-seropositive.

The V and J genes are TRBV4-2 and TRBJ1-3; D unclear. The CDR3 consists of 17 residues. The germline V and J ends were trimmed by 0 bases and 0 bases, with 12 bases remaining between them. CDR1 and CDR2 from the germline V gene are LGHNA and YNFKEQ. CDR3 DNA: TGTGCCAGCAGCCAAGAACCCAACTCGGGCTCTGGAAACACCATATATTTT. Translation: CASSQEPNSGSGNTIYF.

The DNA for the CDR3 is TGCGCCAGCAGCCCAGGGCCGAACACCGGGGAGCTGTTTTTT. Encoded protein: CASSPGPNTGELFF. J is TRBJ2-2 and V is TRBV5-1; TRBD1 is a possible D gene (5 bases). This CDR3 is built from 14 residues. Trimming removed 4 bases from V and 0 bases from J, with 7 bases in between. CDR1 and CDR2 from the germline V gene are SGHRS and YFSETQ.

The V call is TRBV13, the J call TRBJ1-2; TRBD1 matches at 9 bases. V gave up 6 bases and J gave up 6 bases; unmatched junction bases: 5. The germline CDR1 and CDR2 sequences are PRHDT and FYEKMQ (reference sequence). CDR3 size: 13 residues. This CDR3 reads CASSSDRGNGYTF. The CDR3 region has the DNA TGTGCCAGCAGTTCAGACAGGGGGAATGGCTACACCTTC.

J is TRBJ2-7 and V is TRBV9, with a tentative D call TRBD1 (5 bases). Trimming cost V 1 base and J 2 bases, with 10 bases left between them. The V gene's germline CDR1 is SGDLS and CDR2 YYNGEE. This CDR3 has 14 amino acids. In DNA form, the CDR3 reads TGTGCCAGCAGCGTAACGGACAAGACCTACGAGCAGTACTTC. It translates to CASSVTDKTYEQYF. The full variable domain, rest sourced from reference TRBV9 and TRBJ2-7, is DSGVTQTPKHLITATGQRVTLRCSPRSGDLSVYWYQQSLDQGLQFLIQYYNGEERAKGNILERFSAQQFPDLHSELNLSSLELGDSALYFCASSVTDKTYEQYFGPGTRLTVT.

The chain links TRBV28 to TRBJ2-1; TRBD2 matches at 8 bases. The CDR3 sequence is 15 residues long. J gave up 12 bases and V 2 bases, and 12 bases lay outside the gene matches. Germline loops: CDR1 MDHEN, CDR2 SYDVKM. The CDR3 reads CASSLDGRAYRGQFF. Written as DNA, the CDR3 is TGTGCCAGCAGTTTAGACGGGAGGGCCTATCGTGGGCAGTTCTTC. The variable domain in full, completed from reference TRBV28 and TRBJ2-1, reads DVKVTQSSRYLVKRTGEKVFLECVQDMDHENMFWYRQDPGLGLRLIYFSYDVKMKEKGDIPEGYSVSREKKERFSLILESASTNQTSMYLCASSLDGRAYRGQFFGPGTRLTVL.

The V gene is TRBV27, the J gene TRBJ2-7, with TRBD2 identical over 7 bases. This CDR3 contains 17 residues. V lost 5 bases, J lost 2 bases, and 15 bases stayed unmatched. CDR1 is MNHEY and CDR2 is SMNVEV in the germline V gene (reference sequence). CDR3 region: CASSLLGESGVTYEQYF. The CDR3 coding sequence is TGTGCCAGCAGTCTCCTGGGGGAGAGCGGGGTTACCTACGAGCAGTACTTC.

The DNA of the CDR3 is TGTGCCAGCAGCGCACAGGGATGGATCACCGGGGAGCTGTTTTTT. Its protein product is CASSAQGWITGELFF. The chain recombines TRBV2 with TRBJ2-2; maybe TRBD1 (6 bases). V lost 6 bases and J lost 4, with 15 bases in between. CDR1 is SNHLY, CDR2 FYNNEI, per germline. This CDR3 contains 15 residues.

The rearrangement joins TRBV13 to TRBJ2-7; possibly TRBD1 for D (5 bases). Per germline, CDR1 PRHDT and CDR2 FYEKMQ (reference sequence). V was pared by 8 bases and J by 0 bases, with 8 bases between. The CDR3 length is 12 residues. CDR3 protein: CASRQSSYEQYF. CDR3 in DNA: TGTGCCAGCCGACAGAGCTCCTACGAGCAGTACTTC.

As to this clone: Its ends do not fully match the called genes, so a read error is possible. J is TRBJ1-4 and V is TRBV7-7; D not certain. The CDR3 is 13 residues long. Per the germline V gene, CDR1 is SSHAT and CDR2 is FNYEAQ (reference sequence). The CDR3 region is CASSALPNEKLFF. The CDR3 DNA sequence: TGTGCTAGCAGCGCACTCCCAAATGAAAAACTGTTTTTT.

This chain connects TRBV18 to TRBJ2-1; 9 positions agree with TRBD2. CDR1 is KGHSH and CDR2 is LQKENI in the germline V gene. V lost 6 bases and J lost 6; bases outside the gene matches: 15. The CDR3 contains 17 residues. This chain's CDR3 is CASSPTFIAGVFNEQFF. In DNA form, the CDR3 reads TGTGCCAGCTCGCCCACTTTCATAGCGGGAGTATTCAATGAGCAGTTCTTC. Full variable domain (remainder filled in from reference TRBV18 and TRBJ2-1): NAGVMQNPRHLVRRRGQEARLRCSPMKGHSHVYWYRQLPEEGLKFMVYLQKENIIDESGMPKERFSAEFPKEGPSILRIQQVVRGDSAAYFCASSPTFIAGVFNEQFFGPGTRLTVL.

This chain joins TRBV30 and TRBJ1-6, with 8 nucleotides matching TRBD1. With V trimmed by 5 bases and J by 8 bases, 2 bases remained unmatched. This CDR3 spans 12 amino acids. Looked up from germline, CDR1 is GTSNPN and CDR2 is SVGIG (reference sequence). This CDR3 is CAWHRGDSPLHF. The CDR3 nucleotides read TGTGCCTGGCACAGGGGGGATTCACCCCTCCACTTT.

This chain connects TRBV5-8 to TRBJ2-3; 9 nucleotides match TRBD2. Per germline, CDR1 SGHTS and CDR2 YDEGEE. Trimming removed 5 bases from V and 3 bases from J; junction bases left unmatched: 13. The CDR3 length is 17 residues. CDR3 sequence reads: CASSQSTTSGATDTQYF. DNA of the CDR3: TGTGCCAGCAGTCAGTCGACGACTAGCGGAGCAACAGATACGCAGTATTTT.

This sequence joins TRBV4-1 and TRBJ2-7; D is possibly TRBD1 (8 bases). CDR3 size: 15 residues. Germline assignment: CDR1 MGHRA and CDR2 YSYEKL. Trimming shortened V by 4 bases and J by 3 bases, and 16 bases separated the two germline ends. The CDR3: CASSLNRGGNYEQYF. CDR3 sequence (DNA): TGCGCCAGCAGCCTAAACAGGGGGGGGAACTACGAGCAGTACTTC.